This T cell receptor beta chain stems from a study of neoadjuvant anti-PD-1 for oral cavity cancer. The wider study: Patients without progression got a fourth dose around day 43.

The CDR3 has 15 residues. Per the germline V gene, CDR1 is MNHEY and CDR2 is SVGAGI. V lost 2 bases, J lost 7 bases, and 17 bases lay in between. No culture or expansion preceded analysis of these blood cells. This clone occurred a few times. The table came from immunoSEQ multiplex PCR; TCRdb's copy has only in-frame clones and leaves some out. Of around 16,000 clones detected, around 69% appear once; the ten largest clones hold approximately 2.6%. The clonotype originates from a person aged 35-79 years with oral cavity squamous cell carcinoma. This chain connects TRBV6-5 to TRBJ1-2; maybe TRBD1 (5 bases). Sequenced material: PBMCs, taken before nivolumab (anti-PD-1) treatment. The CDR3 sequence is CASSYGGGSGSGYTF. CDR3 in DNA: TGTGCCAGCAGTTACGGGGGAGGCTCGGGATCTGGCTACACCTTC.